This TCR beta chain comes out of a study of technical replicates of blood from several donors. Libraries were prepared by immunoSEQ multiplex PCR; TCRdb keeps only in-frame clonotypes and omits some of them. The table includes roughly 71,000 clones, about 94% detected once. Germline-derived CDR1 and CDR2 are SQVTM and ANQGSEA. This CDR3 is built from 13 residues. Trimming stripped 7 bases from V and 0 bases from J, with 10 bases between. This clonotype was obtained from a human donor in good health. The sequencing input was T cells isolated from PBMCs. This chain links TRBV29-1 with TRBJ1-3; D not resolved. CDR3 region: CSARTSSGNTIYF. The CDR3 nucleotides are TGCAGCGCTAGGACTAGCTCTGGAAACACCATATATTTT.